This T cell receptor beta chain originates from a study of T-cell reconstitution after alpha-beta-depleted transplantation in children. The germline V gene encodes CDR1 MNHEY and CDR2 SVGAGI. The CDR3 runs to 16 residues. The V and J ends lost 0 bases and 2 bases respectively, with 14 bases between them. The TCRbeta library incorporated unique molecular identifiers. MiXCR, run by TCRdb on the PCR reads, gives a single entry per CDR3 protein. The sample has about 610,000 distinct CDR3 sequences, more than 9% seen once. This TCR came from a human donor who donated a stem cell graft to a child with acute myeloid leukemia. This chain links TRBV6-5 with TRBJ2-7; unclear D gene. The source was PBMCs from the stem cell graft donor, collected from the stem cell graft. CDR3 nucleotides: TGTGCCAGCAGTTACTCTGAAGGGTGGGTTACCTACGAGCAGTACTTC. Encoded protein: CASSYSEGWVTYEQYF.